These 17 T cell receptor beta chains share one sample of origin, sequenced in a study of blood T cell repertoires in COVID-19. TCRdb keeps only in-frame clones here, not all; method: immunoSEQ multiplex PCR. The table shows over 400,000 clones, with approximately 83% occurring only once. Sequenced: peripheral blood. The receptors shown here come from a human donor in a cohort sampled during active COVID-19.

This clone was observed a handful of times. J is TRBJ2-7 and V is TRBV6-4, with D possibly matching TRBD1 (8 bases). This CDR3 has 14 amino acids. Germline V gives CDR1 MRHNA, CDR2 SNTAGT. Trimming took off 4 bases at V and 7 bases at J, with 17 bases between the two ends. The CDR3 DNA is TGTGCCAGCAGTGGGGAGGGACAGGCTGGGGAGCAGTACTTC. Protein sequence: CASSGEGQAGEQYF.

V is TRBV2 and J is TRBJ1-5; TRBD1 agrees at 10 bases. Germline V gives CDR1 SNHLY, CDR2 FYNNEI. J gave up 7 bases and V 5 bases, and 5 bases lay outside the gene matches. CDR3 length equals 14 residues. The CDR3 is CASSPTGGYQPQHF. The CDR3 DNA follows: TGTGCCAGCAGTCCGACAGGGGGCTACCAGCCCCAGCATTTT. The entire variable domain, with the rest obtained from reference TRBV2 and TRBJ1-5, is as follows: EPEVTQTPSHQVTQMGQEVILRCVPISNHLYFYWYRQILGQKVEFLVSFYNNEISEKSEIFDDQFSVERPDGSNFTLKIRSTKLEDSAMYFCASSPTGGYQPQHFGDGTRLSIL.

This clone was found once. CDR3 loop: CASSRTGDSNQPQHF. In DNA form, the CDR3 reads TGTGCCAGCAGCAGGACAGGAGATAGCAATCAGCCCCAGCATTTT. The chain carries TRBV21-1 and TRBJ1-5; the DNA was not used to check the table's D call, TRBD1. TRBV21-1 is listed as a pseudogene. The CDR3 extends over 15 amino acids.

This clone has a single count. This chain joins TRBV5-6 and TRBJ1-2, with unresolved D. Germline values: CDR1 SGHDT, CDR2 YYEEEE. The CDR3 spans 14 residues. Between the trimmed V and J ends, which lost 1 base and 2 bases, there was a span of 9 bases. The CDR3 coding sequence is TGTGCCAGCAGCTTGCGTCGGAGGAACTATGGCTACACCTTC. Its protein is CASSLRRRNYGYTF.

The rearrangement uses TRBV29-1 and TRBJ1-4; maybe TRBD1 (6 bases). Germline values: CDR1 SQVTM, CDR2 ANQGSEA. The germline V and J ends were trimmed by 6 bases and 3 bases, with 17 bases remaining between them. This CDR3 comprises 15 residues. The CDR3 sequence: CSVVDSSAANEKLFF. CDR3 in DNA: TGCAGCGTGGTGGACAGCTCGGCGGCTAATGAAAAACTGTTTTTT.

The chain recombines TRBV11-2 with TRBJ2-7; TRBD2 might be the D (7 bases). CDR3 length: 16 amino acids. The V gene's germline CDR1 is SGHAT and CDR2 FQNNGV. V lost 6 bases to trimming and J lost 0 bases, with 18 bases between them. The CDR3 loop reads CASSSPGGRRSYEQYF. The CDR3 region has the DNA TGTGCCAGCAGTTCCCCCGGGGGGCGGCGCTCCTACGAGCAGTACTTC. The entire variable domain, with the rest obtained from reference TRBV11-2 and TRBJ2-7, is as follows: EAGVAQSPRYKIIEKRQSVAFWCNPISGHATLYWYQQILGQGPKLLIQFQNNGVVDDSQLPKDRFSAERLKGVDSTLKIQPAKLEDSAVYLCASSSPGGRRSYEQYFGPGTRLTVT.

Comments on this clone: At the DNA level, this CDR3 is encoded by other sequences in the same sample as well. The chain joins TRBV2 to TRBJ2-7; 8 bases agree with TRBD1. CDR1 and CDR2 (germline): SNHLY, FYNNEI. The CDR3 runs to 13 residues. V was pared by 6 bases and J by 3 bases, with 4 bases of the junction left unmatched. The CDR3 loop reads CASSPGTGYEQYF. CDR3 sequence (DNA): TGTGCCAGCAGCCCCGGGACAGGCTACGAGCAGTACTTC.

The CDR3 is CASSAQTRINEKLFF. The DNA for the CDR3 is TGTGCCAGTAGTGCCCAGACACGGATTAATGAAAAACTGTTTTTT. The rearrangement links TRBV19 to TRBJ1-4; D not certain. Germline-derived CDR1 and CDR2 are LNHDA and SQIVND (reference sequence). V was clipped by 5 bases and J by 4 bases, with 14 bases between them. The CDR3 consists of 15 residues. Full variable domain (remainder filled in from reference TRBV19 and TRBJ1-4): DGGITQSPKYLFRKEGQNVTLSCEQNLNHDAMYWYRQDPGQGLRLIYYSQIVNDFQKGDIAEGYSVSREKKESFPLTVTSAQKNPTAFYLCASSAQTRINEKLFFGSGTQLSVL.

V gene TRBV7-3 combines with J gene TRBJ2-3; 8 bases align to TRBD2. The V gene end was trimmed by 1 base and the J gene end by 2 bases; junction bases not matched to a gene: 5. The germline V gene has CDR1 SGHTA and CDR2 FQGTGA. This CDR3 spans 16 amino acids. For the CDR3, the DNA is TGTGCCAGCAGCTTAAGAGCGGGAGTTCCCACAGATACGCAGTATTTT. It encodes CASSLRAGVPTDTQYF. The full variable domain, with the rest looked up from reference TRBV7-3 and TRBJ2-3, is GAGVSQTPSNKVTEKGKYVELRCDPISGHTALYWYRQSLGQGPEFLIYFQGTGAADDSGLPNDRFFAVRPEGSVSTLKIQRTERGDSAVYLCASSLRAGVPTDTQYFGPGTRLTVL.

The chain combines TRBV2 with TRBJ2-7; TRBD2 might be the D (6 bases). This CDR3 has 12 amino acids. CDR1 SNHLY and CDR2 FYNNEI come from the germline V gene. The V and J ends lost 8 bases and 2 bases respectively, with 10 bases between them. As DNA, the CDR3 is TGTGCCAGCGATCCGGGAGCCTACGAGCAGTACTTC. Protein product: CASDPGAYEQYF.

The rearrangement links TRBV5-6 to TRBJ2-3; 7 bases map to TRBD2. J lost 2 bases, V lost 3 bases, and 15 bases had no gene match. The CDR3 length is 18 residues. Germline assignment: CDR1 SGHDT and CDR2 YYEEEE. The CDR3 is CASSWWASGIVFTDTQYF. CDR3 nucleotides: TGTGCCAGCAGCTGGTGGGCCAGCGGGATAGTATTCACAGATACGCAGTATTTT.

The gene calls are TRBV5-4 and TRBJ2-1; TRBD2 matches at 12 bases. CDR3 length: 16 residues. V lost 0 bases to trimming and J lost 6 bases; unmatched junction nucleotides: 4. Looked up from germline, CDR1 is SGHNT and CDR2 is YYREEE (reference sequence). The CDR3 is CASSLDGLAGFNEQFF. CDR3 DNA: TGTGCCAGCAGCTTGGACGGACTAGCGGGATTCAATGAGCAGTTCTTC. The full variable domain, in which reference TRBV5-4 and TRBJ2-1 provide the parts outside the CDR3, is ETGVTQSPTHLIKTRGQQVTLRCSSQSGHNTVSWYQQALGQGPQFIFQYYREEENGRGNFPPRFSGLQFPNYSSELNVNALELDDSALYLCASSLDGLAGFNEQFFGPGTRLTVL.

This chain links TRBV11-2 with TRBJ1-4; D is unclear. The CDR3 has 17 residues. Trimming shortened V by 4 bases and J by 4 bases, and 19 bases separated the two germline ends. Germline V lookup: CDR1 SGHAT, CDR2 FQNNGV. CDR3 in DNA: TGTGCCAGCAGCTCCCGAGCGGGGTGGCAGTTTAATGAAAAACTGTTTTTT. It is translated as CASSSRAGWQFNEKLFF.

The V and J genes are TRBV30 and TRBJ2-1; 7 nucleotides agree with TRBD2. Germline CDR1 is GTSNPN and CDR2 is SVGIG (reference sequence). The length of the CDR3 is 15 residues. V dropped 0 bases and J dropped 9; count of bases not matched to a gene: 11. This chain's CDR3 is CAWSVRGRGTSEQFF. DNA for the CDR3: TGTGCCTGGAGTGTACGAGGGAGGGGAACAAGTGAGCAGTTCTTC.

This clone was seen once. The CDR3 protein is CASSAEGGLRGNTIYF. CDR3 sequence (DNA): TGTGCCAGCAGCGCGGAGGGCGGGCTTCGGGGAAACACCATATATTTT. V usage is TRBV9 and J usage is TRBJ1-3; D unresolved. V lost 3 bases and J 4 bases, leaving 17 bases between the germline ends. Germline V lookup: CDR1 SGDLS, CDR2 YYNGEE. The CDR3 runs 16 residues.

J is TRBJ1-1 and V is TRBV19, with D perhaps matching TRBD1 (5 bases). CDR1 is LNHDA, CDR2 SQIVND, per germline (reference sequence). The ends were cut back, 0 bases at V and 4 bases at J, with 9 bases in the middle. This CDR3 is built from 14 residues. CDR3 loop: CASSIDPQVTEAFF. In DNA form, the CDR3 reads TGTGCCAGTAGTATAGATCCACAGGTCACTGAAGCTTTCTTT.

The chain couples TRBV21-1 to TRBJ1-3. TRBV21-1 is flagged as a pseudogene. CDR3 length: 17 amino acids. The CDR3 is CASSKEHDPGPGNTIYF. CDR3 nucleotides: TGTGCCAGCAGCAAAGAACACGACCCGGGTCCTGGAAACACCATATATTTT.